These 23 T cell receptor beta chains came from one sample sequenced in a study of blood T cell repertoires in COVID-19. Repertoires were generated with immunoSEQ multiplex PCR, while TCRdb's copy carries only in-frame clones and drops some. Of 200,000 to 250,000 clones detected, around nine tenths appear once; the ten largest clones hold around 1.6%. The sequenced material came from peripheral blood. These receptors were collected from a woman aged 55 to 70 who had recovered from COVID-19.

The chain employs TRBV28 and TRBJ1-6; D is possibly TRBD1 (5 bases). Per the germline V gene, CDR1 is MDHEN and CDR2 is SYDVKM. CDR3 length: 15 residues. V dropped 10 bases and J dropped 13 bases, with 26 bases sitting between them. The CDR3: CATLLVGRGDGPLHF. Here the CDR3 DNA reads TGTGCCACCCTACTAGTGGGGAGGGGTGATGGCCCCCTCCACTTT.

The chain joins TRBV14 to TRBJ2-3; 7 nucleotides align to TRBD2. With V trimmed by 4 bases and J by 2 bases, 6 bases remained unmatched. The CDR3 is made up of 15 amino acids. The germline CDR1 and CDR2 sequences are SGHDN and FVKESK. This CDR3 is CASSPRDYLTDTQYF. In DNA, the CDR3 is TGTGCCAGCAGCCCCCGGGACTATCTCACAGATACGCAGTATTTT.

The V and J genes are TRBV7-2 and TRBJ2-2, with unresolved D. Trimming pared 2 bases from V and 4 bases from J, leaving 8 bases between. The germline V gene has CDR1 SGHTA and CDR2 FQGNSA. CDR3 length: 14 residues. CDR3 sequence reads: CASSLLKITGELFF. The DNA of the CDR3 is TGTGCCAGCAGCTTACTAAAGATCACCGGGGAGCTGTTTTTT.

J is TRBJ1-2 and V is TRBV11-2; TRBD1 matches at 7 bases. V was pared by 5 bases and J by 2 bases, with 17 bases of the junction left unmatched. The germline V gene encodes CDR1 SGHAT and CDR2 FQNNGV. The CDR3 totals 18 residues. The CDR3 sequence is CASSHVSGRTGKNYGYTF. CDR3 bases: TGTGCCAGCAGCCACGTTTCGGGTCGGACAGGAAAAAACTATGGCTACACCTTC.

V is TRBV7-2 and J is TRBJ2-3, with 14 bases aligning to TRBD2. Trimming cost V 1 base and J 13 bases; bases outside gene matches: 10. Germline CDR1 and CDR2: SGHTA and FQGNSA. The CDR3 is 16 amino acids. CDR3 nucleotide sequence: TGTGCCAGCAGCTTAGGGGGACTAGCGGGGGCCCCCCCAGAGTATTTT. It is translated as CASSLGGLAGAPPEYF. The full variable domain, in which reference TRBV7-2 and TRBJ2-3 provide the parts outside the CDR3, is GAGVSQSPSNKVTEKGKDVELRCDPISGHTALYWYRQSLGQGLEFLIYFQGNSAPDKSGLPSDRFSAERTGGSVSTLTIQRTQQEDSAVYLCASSLGGLAGAPPEYFGPGTRLTVL.

The rearrangement uses TRBV5-1 and TRBJ1-5, with a tentative D call TRBD1 (5 bases). This CDR3 spans 15 amino acids. Per the germline V gene, CDR1 is SGHRS and CDR2 is YFSETQ. The V end was cut by 1 base, the J end by 1 base, with 9 bases between. In nucleotides, the CDR3 is TGCGCCAGCAGCTTGACAGGTCCAAGCAATCAGCCCCAGCATTTT. Translating gives CASSLTGPSNQPQHF. Full variable domain (missing parts from reference TRBV5-1 and TRBJ1-5): KAGVTQTPRYLIKTRGQQVTLSCSPISGHRSVSWYQQTPGQGLQFLFEYFSETQRNKGNFPGRFSGRQFSNSRSEMNVSTLELGDSALYLCASSLTGPSNQPQHFGDGTRLSIL.

CDR3: CASKVGTGYEQYF. CDR3 nucleotides: TGTGCCAGCAAGGTCGGGACAGGCTACGAGCAGTACTTC. V usage is TRBV28 and J usage is TRBJ2-7, with 8 positions matching TRBD1. The CDR3 contains 13 residues. V shed 7 bases and J 3 bases; nucleotides not matched to a gene: 5. The V gene's germline CDR1 is MDHEN and CDR2 SYDVKM. The variable domain in full, completed from reference TRBV28 and TRBJ2-7, reads DVKVTQSSRYLVKRTGEKVFLECVQDMDHENMFWYRQDPGLGLRLIYFSYDVKMKEKGDIPEGYSVSREKKERFSLILESASTNQTSMYLCASKVGTGYEQYFGPGTRLTVT.

V and J are TRBV9 and TRBJ2-1; possibly TRBD1 for D (6 bases). V was cut by 2 bases and J by 4 bases, with 16 bases left in between. Germline V gene lookup returns CDR1 SGDLS and CDR2 YYNGEE. The CDR3 is 16 amino acids. CDR3 nucleotides: TGTGCCAGCAGCGTCCCCCAGGGGCCTAATTACAATGAGCAGTTCTTC. Encoded protein: CASSVPQGPNYNEQFF.

This chain uses TRBV12-3 or TRBV12-4 with TRBJ1-2; D is possibly TRBD1 (5 bases). The V gene lost 5 bases and the J gene lost 7 bases, with 14 bases spanning the gap. The CDR3 extends over 13 amino acids. The DNA of the CDR3 is TGTGCCAGCAGTATCAGGGAGGCGCGTGGCTACACCTTC. As protein: CASSIREARGYTF.

This chain uses TRBV11-3 with TRBJ2-3, with no clear D. The CDR3 sequence is 11 residues long. From germline, CDR1 is SGHNT and CDR2 YENEEA. V was trimmed by 8 bases and J by 4 bases, leaving 7 bases between them. This chain's CDR3 is CASAEADTQYF. CDR3 DNA sequence: TGTGCCAGCGCTGAGGCAGATACGCAGTATTTT.

This chain uses TRBV19 with TRBJ1-5; TRBD1 agrees at 8 bases. V shed 2 bases, J shed 7 bases, and the junction held 13 bases outside the gene matches. The germline CDR1 and CDR2 sequences are LNHDA and SQIVND (reference sequence). The CDR3 consists of 17 residues. The CDR3 DNA follows: TGTGCCAGTAGTATATTATCCCGGGCAGGGGGCTGGCAGCCCCAGCATTTT. Its protein is CASSILSRAGGWQPQHF.

The DNA of the CDR3 is TGTGCCAGCAGCTACTGGGAGGGCGGGGATAGCAATCAGCCCCAGCATTTT. This encodes CASSYWEGGDSNQPQHF. The J gene is TRBJ1-5, the V gene TRBV4-2; no clear D gene. Between the trimmed V and J ends, which lost 5 bases and 0 bases, there was a span of 17 bases. From germline, CDR1 is LGHNA and CDR2 YNFKEQ. The CDR3 is made up of 17 amino acids.

J is TRBJ1-2 and V is TRBV28, with 8 nucleotides matching TRBD1. Trimming at V came to 3 bases and at J to 2 bases, leaving 8 bases not matched to a gene. The CDR3 totals 16 residues. Germline CDR1 is MDHEN and CDR2 is SYDVKM. The CDR3 loop is CASSFLQGAKNYGYTF. In DNA, the CDR3 is TGTGCCAGCAGTTTTCTGCAGGGGGCGAAAAACTATGGCTACACCTTC.

The chain's CDR3 is CASSEDRMNTEAFF. The CDR3 bases are TGTGCCAGCAGTGAGGACAGAATGAACACTGAAGCTTTCTTT. The V gene is TRBV6-1, the J gene TRBJ1-1; possibly TRBD1 for D (6 bases). The ends were cut back, 3 bases at V and 0 bases at J, with 8 bases in the middle. There are 14 residues in the CDR3. Germline V gives CDR1 MNHNS, CDR2 SASEGT.

J is TRBJ2-7 and V is TRBV9; 8 bases line up with TRBD1. CDR1 and CDR2 (germline): SGDLS, YYNGEE. J was trimmed by 7 bases and V by 0 bases; bases with no gene match: 12. There are 16 residues in the CDR3. This CDR3 is CASSVAIGQGAGEQYF. The CDR3 DNA follows: TGTGCCAGCAGCGTAGCCATCGGGCAGGGGGCGGGGGAGCAGTACTTC.

This chain connects TRBV7-9 to TRBJ1-2, with D unclear. The CDR3 has 15 amino acids. Per the germline V gene, CDR1 is SEHNR and CDR2 is FQNEAQ (reference sequence). V lost 1 base and J 8 bases, leaving 17 bases between the germline ends. The CDR3 loop reads CASSLVQRSSEGYTF. The CDR3, as DNA: TGTGCCAGCAGCTTAGTTCAGAGGTCTTCGGAAGGCTACACCTTC.

The chain recombines TRBV28 with TRBJ1-2; no definite D call. Germline CDR1 is MDHEN and CDR2 is SYDVKM. Trimming pared 4 bases from V and 0 bases from J, leaving 3 bases between. The CDR3 runs 12 residues. The CDR3 sequence: CASSYSNYGYTF. The CDR3 DNA follows: TGTGCCAGCAGTTACTCTAACTATGGCTACACCTTC.

This clone was recorded a few times. The chain employs TRBV5-6 and TRBJ2-3; 8 bases agree with TRBD2. Germline V gene sequence: CDR1 SGHDT, CDR2 YYEEEE. Unmatched junction bases numbered 1, after V lost 3 bases and J lost 1 base. The CDR3 has 14 amino acids. The CDR3 DNA reads as TGTGCCAGCAGCTCGGGACTAGGCACAGATACGCAGTATTTT. Translation: CASSSGLGTDTQYF.

The chain carries TRBV19 and TRBJ1-3; no definite D call. V lost 3 bases and J lost 0, with 15 bases in between. This CDR3 spans 17 amino acids. Germline assignment: CDR1 LNHDA and CDR2 SQIVND (reference sequence). CDR3 loop: CASSISLSGLSGNTIYF. The CDR3 DNA sequence: TGTGCCAGTAGTATCTCGCTCAGCGGACTCTCTGGAAACACCATATATTTT.

About this clone itself: The sample carries other DNA sequences with the same CDR3. The V gene is TRBV5-1, the J gene TRBJ2-7; D gene ambiguous. Germline V gene data show CDR1 as SGHRS and CDR2 as YFSETQ. The CDR3 consists of 13 residues. Between the trimmed V and J ends, which lost 0 bases and 1 base, there was a span of 5 bases. The CDR3 reads CASSLGQSYEQYF. Written as DNA, the CDR3 is TGCGCCAGCAGCTTGGGGCAGTCCTACGAGCAGTACTTC.

The chain links TRBV21-1 to TRBJ2-7; TRBD1 is the table's D call and was not checked against the DNA. TRBV21-1 is a pseudogene segment. The CDR3 has 16 amino acids. CDR3 coding DNA: TGTGCCAGCAGCTTCCCCCTCACAGGACCCTCCTACGAGCAGTACTTC. Translation: CASSFPLTGPSYEQYF.

In regard to this clone: At one of its ends the junction is not consistent with the germline gene, which may arise from a read error. The chain is built from TRBV7-7 and TRBJ2-1, with D perhaps matching TRBD2 (6 bases). The CDR3 is made up of 13 amino acids. The germline V gene encodes CDR1 SSHAT and CDR2 FNYEAQ (reference sequence). In DNA, the CDR3 is TGTGCTAGCAGCCGGCGGGACTTGGGTGAGCAGTTCTTC. Translating it yields CASSRRDLGEQFF.

The J gene is TRBJ2-5, the V gene TRBV3-1 (or the pseudogene TRBV3-2), with a possible D match to TRBD1 (6 bases). The CDR3 covers 15 residues. The V gene lost 1 base and the J gene lost 9 bases, with 18 bases spanning the gap. Germline V CDR1 and CDR2: LGHDT, YNNKEL (reference sequence). CDR3 nucleotides: TGTGCCAGCAGCCAAGCAATAGGTGGACAGCTTCCCCAGTACTTC. Translated: CASSQAIGGQLPQYF.